This T cell receptor beta chain appears in the sequencing data of a study of T cells after posttransplantation cyclophosphamide. Study outcomes and limitations: Recipient CMV seropositivity and CMV reactivation strongly tracked TRB clonality.

A marrow graft followed busulfan-fludarabine conditioning, with cyclophosphamide on days +3 and +4. After removal of 3 bases from V and 2 bases from J, the junction contained 6 bases not matched to a gene. Germline V gene lookup returns CDR1 SGHAT and CDR2 FQNNGV. The CDR3 totals 15 residues. Details on this clone: Antigen: not known.

Only in-frame clones appear in the TCRdb table, and some are missing; sequencing was by immunoSEQ multiplex PCR. This sample has over 20,000 clones, with less than 90% found just once. The sequencing here drew on PBMCs, taken after allogeneic stem cell transplant with posttransplant cyclophosphamide. This TCR derives from a female patient between 30 and 39 years old who received an allogeneic stem cell transplant from an unrelated donor, was CMV-positive, and had no GVHD. A subset of T cells may come from the graft donor. This chain links TRBV11-2 with TRBJ2-5, with TRBD1 identical over 7 bases. CDR3 sequence (DNA): TGTGCCAGCAGCTTCCAGGGACAGTTGCAAGAGACCCAGTACTTC. Translated, it gives CASSFQGQLQETQYF.